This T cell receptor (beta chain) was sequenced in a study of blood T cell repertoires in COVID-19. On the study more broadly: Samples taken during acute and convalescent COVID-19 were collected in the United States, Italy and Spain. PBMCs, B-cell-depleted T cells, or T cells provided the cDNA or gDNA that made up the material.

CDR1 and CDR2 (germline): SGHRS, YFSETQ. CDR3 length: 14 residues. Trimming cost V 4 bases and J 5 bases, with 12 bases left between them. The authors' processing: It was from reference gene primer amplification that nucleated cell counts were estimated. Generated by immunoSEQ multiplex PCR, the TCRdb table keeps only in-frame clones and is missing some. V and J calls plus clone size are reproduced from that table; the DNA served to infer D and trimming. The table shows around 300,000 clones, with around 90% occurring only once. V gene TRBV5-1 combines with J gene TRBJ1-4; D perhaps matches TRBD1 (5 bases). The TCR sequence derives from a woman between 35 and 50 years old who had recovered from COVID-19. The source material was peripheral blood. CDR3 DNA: TGCGCCAGCAGCATGGGGGGAGTAAATGAAAAACTGTTTTTT. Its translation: CASSMGGVNEKLFF.